Below are 21 T cell receptor beta chains sequenced from a single sample in a study of shared clonotypes between healthy human individuals (dated by TCRdb to between 2020 and 2021). The library was generated by the immunoSEQ multiplex PCR assay. TCRdb's version of the immuneACCESS table is confined to in-frame rearrangements and falls short of the full clone set. An unresolved V gene accounts for under half of the shortfall where checked; the remainder is of unknown origin. For this sample the table gives approximately 720,000 clones, of which less than 80% were detected only once. The leading ten clones occupy about 2% of the sample. The sample consisted of memory CD4+ T cells sorted from blood. In light of the paper, this sample's cell subset or site label describes: CD45RA-negative fraction. The source is a woman aged 25 to 39 in good health.

The chain links TRBV25-1 to TRBJ2-1, with D possibly matching TRBD1 (6 bases). Trimming removed 3 bases at V and 5 bases at J, with 11 bases between. Germline-derived CDR1 and CDR2 are MGHDK and SYGVNS. This CDR3 comprises 14 residues. Here the CDR3 DNA reads TGTGCCAGCAGTGATCTCGGACAGAACAATGAGCAGTTCTTC. It encodes CASSDLGQNNEQFF.

This clone occurred a few times. The sample carries other DNA sequences with the same CDR3. The rearrangement uses TRBV6-5 and TRBJ1-2; D gene ambiguous. The V gene's germline CDR1 is MNHEY and CDR2 SVGAGI. V dropped 2 bases and J dropped 0 bases, with 4 bases sitting between them. This CDR3 region has 13 residues. CDR3 bases: TGTGCCAGCAGTTACGGGACTAACTATGGCTACACCTTC. Its translation is CASSYGTNYGYTF.

The CDR3 here is CASSPTSGIYNEQFF. The CDR3 nucleotides are TGTGCCAGCAGTCCAACTAGCGGGATCTACAATGAGCAGTTCTTC. The chain combines TRBV27 with TRBJ2-1, with 10 bases fitting TRBD2. V lost 5 bases and J lost 3; bases outside the gene matches: 4. CDR3 size: 15 residues. The germline gives CDR1 MNHEY, CDR2 SMNVEV (reference sequence).

The chain uses TRBV21-1 and TRBJ2-7; the table assigns TRBD2, which was not confirmed against the DNA. TRBV21-1 is designated a pseudogene. This CDR3 contains 13 residues. The CDR3 loop reads CASSKARSNEQYF. The CDR3 DNA is TGTGCCAGCAGCAAAGCTCGTAGTAACGAGCAGTACTTC.

This chain uses TRBV11-2 with TRBJ1-1, with 9 positions matching TRBD1. The CDR3 is made up of 16 amino acids. Germline trimming cut 4 bases from V and 3 bases from J; bases unmatched to any gene: 9. Germline CDR1 SGHAT, CDR2 FQNNGV. CDR3 sequence reads: CASSYNRGLSDTEAFF. The CDR3 bases are TGTGCCAGCAGCTACAACAGGGGGCTGTCTGACACTGAAGCTTTCTTT.

This clone was counted a single time. The CDR3 bases are TGCGCCAGCAGTCCAGAGCGGGAGGTGGTTAATGAGCAGTTCTTC. Translation gives CASSPEREVVNEQFF. This rearrangement joins TRBV5-1 to TRBJ2-1; 9 bases map to TRBD2. Germline CDR1 is SGHRS and CDR2 is YFSETQ. The V and J ends lost 5 bases and 7 bases, in that order; junction bases with no gene match: 10. CDR3 size: 15 residues.

This clone was seen a single time. The rearrangement uses TRBV5-1 and TRBJ1-5; D unresolved. This CDR3 spans 15 amino acids. V lost 0 bases and J 7 bases, leaving 14 bases between the germline ends. Germline V gene sequence: CDR1 SGHRS, CDR2 YFSETQ. This CDR3 is CASSLGGRREQPQHF. The CDR3 DNA reads TGCGCCAGCAGCTTGGGCGGCAGGAGGGAGCAGCCCCAGCATTTT.

This clone was detected a few times. The V and J genes are TRBV10-3 and TRBJ2-1; D may be TRBD2 (6 bases). There are 14 residues in the CDR3. Germline CDR1 and CDR2: ENHRY and SYGVKD. Trimming left V 6 bases short and J 0 bases short, with 9 bases between. The CDR3 spells CAIRSTSSYNEQFF. The CDR3 DNA sequence: TGTGCCATCAGGTCGACTAGCTCCTACAATGAGCAGTTCTTC.

The J gene is TRBJ2-7, the V gene TRBV11-2, with D hard to call. The CDR3 is 11 amino acids. In germline, CDR1 is SGHAT, CDR2 FQNNGV. Trimming cost V 0 bases and J 11 bases, with 8 bases left between them. CDR3: CASSLEGLEYF. For the CDR3, the DNA is TGTGCCAGCAGCTTAGAGGGGTTGGAGTACTTC.

The rearrangement links TRBV5-1 to TRBJ2-5; 7 bases match TRBD2. This CDR3 spans 17 amino acids. Looked up from germline, CDR1 is SGHRS and CDR2 is YFSETQ. The J segment lost 2 bases and the V segment lost 1 base, leaving 11 bases of the junction unmatched. The CDR3 spells CASSLFRFGGGQETQYF. For the CDR3, the DNA is TGCGCCAGCAGCTTGTTTCGATTTGGGGGAGGGCAAGAGACCCAGTACTTC.

The chain is built from TRBV28 and TRBJ1-5, with D possibly matching TRBD1 (6 bases). Germline CDR1 is MDHEN and CDR2 is SYDVKM. The CDR3 has 15 residues. V was cut by 5 bases and J by 4 bases, with 15 bases left in between. The CDR3 here is CASSAPQGLNQPQHF. DNA of the CDR3: TGTGCCAGCAGTGCCCCACAGGGTTTAAATCAGCCCCAGCATTTT. The full variable domain, its missing parts supplied by reference TRBV28 and TRBJ1-5, is DVKVTQSSRYLVKRTGEKVFLECVQDMDHENMFWYRQDPGLGLRLIYFSYDVKMKEKGDIPEGYSVSREKKERFSLILESASTNQTSMYLCASSAPQGLNQPQHFGDGTRLSIL.

The chain is built from TRBV25-1 and TRBJ2-1; no firm D call. From germline, CDR1 is MGHDK and CDR2 SYGVNS. V was cut by 4 bases and J by 7 bases, with 11 bases left in between. The CDR3 contains 13 residues. The CDR3 nucleotides are TGTGCCAGCAGTGTACCAGGATCAAATGAGCAGTTCTTC. It is translated as CASSVPGSNEQFF.

Turning to this clone: Within the sample, other DNA sequences also encode this same CDR3. The chain joins TRBV6-4 to TRBJ1-1; no clear D gene. Trimming shortened V by 3 bases and J by 5 bases, and 10 bases separated the two germline ends. Germline V gene lookup returns CDR1 MRHNA and CDR2 SNTAGT. The CDR3 runs to 13 residues. CDR3 residues: CASSEQGGTEAFF. In DNA form, the CDR3 reads TGTGCCAGCAGTGAACAAGGTGGTACTGAAGCTTTCTTT.

This rearrangement joins TRBV6-4 to TRBJ2-7; 9 bases line up with TRBD1. Trimming removed 2 bases from V and 2 bases from J; junction bases left unmatched: 4. Germline V lookup: CDR1 MRHNA, CDR2 SNTAGT. CDR3 length equals 15 residues. This CDR3 reads CASSDVGTGTYEQYF. In nucleotides, the CDR3 is TGTGCCAGCAGTGACGTAGGGACAGGGACCTACGAGCAGTACTTC.

This clone was counted between two and nine times. V usage is TRBV6-1 and J usage is TRBJ1-4; D ambiguous. Germline CDR1 MNHNS, CDR2 SASEGT. The V end was cut by 3 bases, the J end by 4 bases, with 15 bases between. The CDR3 sequence is 16 residues long. This CDR3 is CASSEAADEYNEKLFF. The CDR3 DNA sequence: TGTGCCAGCAGTGAGGCCGCGGACGAGTATAATGAAAAACTGTTTTTT.

This rearrangement joins TRBV5-8 to TRBJ2-3; D unclear. The CDR3 runs to 14 residues. Trimming took 0 bases from V and 3 from J, leaving 8 bases between them. The V gene's germline CDR1 is SGHTS and CDR2 YDEGEE. The CDR3 loop is CASSLGVATDTQYF. The CDR3 DNA follows: TGTGCCAGCAGCTTGGGGGTAGCAACAGATACGCAGTATTTT.

The chain uses TRBV5-1 and TRBJ2-7; maybe TRBD2 (5 bases). V shed 4 bases and J shed 1 base, with 9 bases lying between them. This CDR3 comprises 13 residues. Germline V gene lookup returns CDR1 SGHRS and CDR2 YFSETQ. Here the CDR3 reads CASSPGFSYEQYF. CDR3 in DNA: TGCGCCAGCAGCCCGGGGTTTTCCTACGAGCAGTACTTC.

As DNA, the CDR3 is TGTGCCAGCAGTGAAGTGGGGGGCTGGGCAACTAATGAAAAACTGTTTTTT. It specifies CASSEVGGWATNEKLFF. The chain carries TRBV6-1 and TRBJ1-4; D is possibly TRBD1 (6 bases). Looked up from germline, CDR1 is MNHNS and CDR2 is SASEGT. Trimming left V 1 base short and J 0 bases short, with 12 bases between. The CDR3 covers 17 residues.

This rearrangement joins TRBV28 to TRBJ2-7; the match to TRBD1 covers 7 bases. Per the germline V gene, CDR1 is MDHEN and CDR2 is SYDVKM. Germline trimming cut 5 bases from V and 0 bases from J; bases unmatched to any gene: 7. The CDR3 is 15 residues long. The DNA for the CDR3 is TGTGCCAGCAGTAACAGGGGCCTTTTCTCCTACGAGCAGTACTTC. Its protein is CASSNRGLFSYEQYF.

This clone has a single count. The V call is TRBV5-4, the J call TRBJ2-7; the D gene is possibly TRBD2 (5 bases). Between the trimmed V and J ends, which lost 3 bases and 1 base, there was a span of 11 bases. This CDR3 comprises 14 residues. Germline CDR1 reads SGHNT; CDR2 reads YYREEE (reference sequence). The CDR3 sequence is CASSSTGKSYEQYF. DNA for the CDR3: TGTGCCAGCAGCTCAACCGGGAAATCCTACGAGCAGTACTTC. Based on the CDR3 plus reference TRBV5-4 and TRBJ2-7, the full variable domain is ETGVTQSPTHLIKTRGQQVTLRCSSQSGHNTVSWYQQALGQGPQFIFQYYREEENGRGNFPPRFSGLQFPNYSSELNVNALELDDSALYLCASSSTGKSYEQYFGPGTRLTVT.

V is TRBV27 and J is TRBJ1-2; TRBD1 is a possible D gene (6 bases). This CDR3 region has 15 residues. Germline CDR1 and CDR2: MNHEY and SMNVEV (reference sequence). V lost 3 bases to trimming and J lost 8 bases, with 19 bases between them. CDR3 DNA sequence: TGTGCCAGCAGTTTTTTTCCGACAGGTTTGGAAGGCTACACCTTC. Protein sequence: CASSFFPTGLEGYTF.